One sample yielded the 9 T cell receptor beta chains listed below, sequenced in a study of CD8+ T cells in alopecia areata. Reverse transcription of extracted RNA yielded cDNA, which provided the sequencing template. Assay: immunoSEQ multiplex PCR; the TCRdb copy retains only in-frame clones and omits some. The sample contains about 150,000 clones, approximately 60% of which appear only once. The material sequenced was CD8+ T cells sorted from blood. The receptors originated from a human donor in good health.

J is TRBJ1-2 and V is TRBV7-9; D is perhaps TRBD1 (6 bases). The V gene's germline CDR1 is SEHNR and CDR2 FQNEAQ (reference sequence). The V end was cut by 1 base, the J end by 6 bases, with 9 bases between. The CDR3 contains 13 residues. The chain's CDR3 is CASSLGTDNGYTF. DNA of the CDR3: TGTGCCAGCAGCTTAGGGACAGACAATGGCTACACCTTC.

This chain links TRBV13 with TRBJ2-2, with TRBD1 matching over 7 bases. J gave up 7 bases and V 3 bases, and 2 bases lay outside the gene matches. In germline, CDR1 is PRHDT, CDR2 FYEKMQ (reference sequence). The CDR3 totals 13 residues. The CDR3 loop reads CASSFDRVGELFF. In DNA form, the CDR3 reads TGTGCCAGCAGCTTCGACAGGGTCGGGGAGCTGTTTTTT.

This clone is a singleton in its sample. Other nucleotide sequences from this sample produce the same CDR3. The chain is built from TRBV27 and TRBJ2-5; D remains ambiguous. From germline, CDR1 is MNHEY and CDR2 SMNVEV (reference sequence). The CDR3 has 12 amino acids. V was trimmed by 4 bases and J by 4 bases, leaving 7 bases between them. CDR3 sequence: CASSSGRETQYF. CDR3 nucleotide sequence: TGTGCCAGCAGTTCCGGAAGAGAGACCCAGTACTTC.

CDR3 coding DNA: TGTGCCAGCAGCCGCCCGGACAGGGGGCGGGAGGAGACCCAGTACTTC. Protein sequence: CASSRPDRGREETQYF. The V gene is TRBV7-9, the J gene TRBJ2-5; 11 bases align to TRBD1. CDR3 length: 16 residues. Germline V gene lookup returns CDR1 SEHNR and CDR2 FQNEAQ (reference sequence). V lost 5 bases, J lost 5 bases, and 10 bases stayed unmatched.

The rearrangement uses TRBV15 and TRBJ1-5; tentatively, D is TRBD1 (5 bases). Deletions cut 3 bases from V and 5 bases from J, with 8 bases between. The CDR3 spans 13 residues. Germline CDR1 reads LNHNV; CDR2 reads YYDKDF (reference sequence). CDR3 coding DNA: TGTGCCACCAGCAGGGTGACAGATCAGCCCCAGCATTTT. Protein: CATSRVTDQPQHF.

The chain uses TRBV30 and TRBJ2-1; TRBD2 matches 7 bases. The CDR3 is 16 residues long. Germline V gene data show CDR1 as GTSNPN and CDR2 as SVGIG (reference sequence). V was pared by 1 base and J by 5 bases, with 11 bases of the junction left unmatched. CDR3 in DNA: TGTGCCTGGAGTGGTGAGGGAGGGCCTTCCCACAATGAGCAGTTCTTC. This sequence encodes CAWSGEGGPSHNEQFF.

This rearrangement joins TRBV6-6 to TRBJ1-2, with 12 bases identical to TRBD1. J gave up 10 bases and V 6 bases, and 6 bases lay outside the gene matches. The length of the CDR3 is 13 residues. CDR1 is MNHNY and CDR2 is SVGAGI in the germline V gene (reference sequence). For the CDR3, the DNA is TGTGCCAGCAGCTGGGACAGGGGGCCCGACTACACCTTC. Amino acids: CASSWDRGPDYTF.

This chain connects TRBV27 to TRBJ2-7, with a possible D match to TRBD1 (6 bases). The germline V gene encodes CDR1 MNHEY and CDR2 SMNVEV (reference sequence). Between the trimmed V and J ends, which lost 2 bases and 3 bases, there was a span of 20 bases. The CDR3 totals 17 residues. The CDR3 loop reads CASSLGAGAGWIYEQYF. The CDR3, as DNA: TGTGCCAGCAGTTTAGGGGCAGGGGCAGGGTGGATCTACGAGCAGTACTTC.

V and J are TRBV6-5 and TRBJ2-7; D possibly uses TRBD1 or TRBD2 (5 bases each). CDR1 is MNHEY and CDR2 is SVGAGI in the germline V gene. The CDR3 sequence is 15 residues long. Between the trimmed V and J ends, which lost 6 bases and 0 bases, there was a span of 15 bases. CDR3 nucleotides: TGTGCCAGCAGCCCGGGGCGGAGGAGCTCCTACGAGCAGTACTTC. It translates to CASSPGRRSSYEQYF.